This T cell receptor (beta chain) stems from a study of OX40 agonist ivuxolimab in advanced cancers. Study details: With a range of roughly 20 to 85, age averaged roughly 60 years, and nearly 85% were male. Checkpoint inhibitors had been given previously to under 50% of patients. Study-wide results and limits: On average, CD8+ T cells showed a greater number of expanded clones than CD4+.

Measured with immunoSEQ multiplex PCR; TCRdb has only the in-frame clones, and not every one. The data hold 77,000 or so clones, with about 89% observed a single time. The CDR3 loop spans 13 amino acids. V was pared by 1 base and J by 0 bases, with 4 bases between. The germline V gene has CDR1 SGHRS and CDR2 YFSETQ. Comment on this clone: Antigen specificity is unknown.

This specimen consisted of CD4+ or CD8+ T cells sorted from blood, obtained in a trial of the OX40 agonist ivuxolimab. This chain connects TRBV5-1 to TRBJ1-1; D is unclear. This receptor was obtained from an adult with an advanced solid tumor such as melanoma, head and neck, liver or kidney cancer. CDR3: CASSLPMNTEAFF. In nucleotides, the CDR3 is TGCGCCAGCAGCTTGCCGATGAACACTGAAGCTTTCTTT.